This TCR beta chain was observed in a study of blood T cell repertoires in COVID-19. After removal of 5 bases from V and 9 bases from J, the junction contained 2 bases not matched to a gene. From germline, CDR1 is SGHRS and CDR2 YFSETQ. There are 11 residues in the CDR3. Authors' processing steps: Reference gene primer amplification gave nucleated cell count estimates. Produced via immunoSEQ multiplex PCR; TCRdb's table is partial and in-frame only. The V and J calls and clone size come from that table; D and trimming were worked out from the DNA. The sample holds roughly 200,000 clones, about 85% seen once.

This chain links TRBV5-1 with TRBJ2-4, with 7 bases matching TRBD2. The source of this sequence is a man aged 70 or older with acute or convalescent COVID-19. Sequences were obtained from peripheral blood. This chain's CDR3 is CASRGGSIQYF. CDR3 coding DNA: TGCGCCAGCAGGGGCGGGAGCATTCAGTACTTC.